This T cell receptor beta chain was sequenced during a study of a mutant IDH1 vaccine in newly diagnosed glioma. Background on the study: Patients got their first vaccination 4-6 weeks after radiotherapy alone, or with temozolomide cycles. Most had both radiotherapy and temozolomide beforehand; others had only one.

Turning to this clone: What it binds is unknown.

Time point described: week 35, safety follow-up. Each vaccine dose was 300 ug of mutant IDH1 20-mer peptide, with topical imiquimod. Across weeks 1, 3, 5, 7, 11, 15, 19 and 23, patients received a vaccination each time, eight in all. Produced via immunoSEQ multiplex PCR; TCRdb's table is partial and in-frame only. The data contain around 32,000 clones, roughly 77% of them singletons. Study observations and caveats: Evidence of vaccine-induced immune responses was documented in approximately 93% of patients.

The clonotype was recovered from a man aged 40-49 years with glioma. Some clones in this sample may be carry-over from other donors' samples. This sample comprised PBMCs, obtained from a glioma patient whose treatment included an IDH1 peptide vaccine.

The CDR3 nucleotides are TGTGCCAGCAGGGAAGACGGGGCAGGGACCCCAGGAAACACCATATATTTT. Translated, it gives CASREDGAGTPGNTIYF. This chain uses TRBV7-9 with TRBJ1-3, with a tentative D call TRBD1 (5 bases). The CDR3 spans 17 residues. The germline V gene encodes CDR1 SEHNR and CDR2 FQNEAQ (reference sequence). Trimming stripped 6 bases from V and 4 bases from J, with 22 bases between. The variable domain in full, with the rest retrieved from reference TRBV7-9 and TRBJ1-3, is DTGVSQNPRHKITKRGQNVTFRCDPISEHNRLYWYRQTLGQGPEFLTYFQNEAQLEKSRLLSDRFSAERPKGSFSTLEIQRTEQGDSAMYLCASREDGAGTPGNTIYFGEGSWLTVV.